This T cell receptor beta chain originates from a study of shared clonotypes between healthy human individuals. At the level of the study: Contributing individuals were a couple of females and three males aged 18 to 49.

Every subset had its genomic DNA shared out evenly among several immunoSEQ plates. Produced via immunoSEQ multiplex PCR; TCRdb's table is partial and in-frame only. The sample carries 85,000 to 100,000 clones, 65% to 70% recorded once. There are 15 residues in the CDR3. Germline V lookup: CDR1 LGHNA, CDR2 YNFKEQ. V lost 0 bases to trimming and J lost 3 bases, with 12 bases between them. This chain uses TRBV4-2 with TRBJ2-7; tentative D call: TRBD1 (6 bases). The origin of this receptor is a man aged 25 to 45 in good health. The sequencing sample was made of memory CD8+ T cells sorted from blood. Subset indicated: CD45RO+ cells pooled with CCR7-negative TemRA cells. The CDR3 reads CASSQEDSGSYEQYF. The CDR3 DNA sequence: TGTGCCAGCAGCCAAGAGGACAGTGGGAGCTACGAGCAGTACTTC.